This TCR beta chain was recorded in a study of T cells after yellow fever vaccination. Of note for this clonotype: As yet, its antigen is unknown.

Broader study findings: Clonotypes shared by both compartments, CD4 and CD8, made up a small share. Subsequent booster samples again held most clones from primary vaccination (96% CD4, about 90% CD8). FACS-sorted repertoires could harbor abundant contaminating bulk-population clonotypes.

By 5'RACE template switching, TCR cDNA was produced, with a universal primer site and UMIs added in the process. From the 5' RACE reads, TCRdb called clonotypes with MiXCR, one entry per CDR3 protein. Found here are about 120,000 distinct CDR3 sequences, 7.5% to 10% of them singletons; the top ten hold around 40%. The starting material was CD8+ T cells sorted from PBMCs, obtained on the day of the yellow fever booster vaccination. This TCR came from a man younger than 35 who received the YFV17D yellow fever vaccine.

CDR3 in DNA: TGTGCCAGCAGTTTAAAGGGGGCTGGGCCAGATACGCAGTATTTT. It yields the protein CASSLKGAGPDTQYF. This chain uses TRBV28 with TRBJ2-3; 7 nucleotides match TRBD1. Germline CDR1 and CDR2: MDHEN and SYDVKM. V was clipped by 2 bases and J by 4 bases; unmatched bases: 6. CDR3 size: 15 residues. The entire variable domain, with the rest obtained from reference TRBV28 and TRBJ2-3, is as follows: DVKVTQSSRYLVKRTGEKVFLECVQDMDHENMFWYRQDPGLGLRLIYFSYDVKMKEKGDIPEGYSVSREKKERFSLILESASTNQTSMYLCASSLKGAGPDTQYFGPGTRLTVL.